This T cell receptor beta chain was obtained from a study of tumor-infiltrating lymphocytes in primary liver carcinoma. TCR beta cDNA was made from around 520 ng total RNA with a constant-region primer. ARM-PCR, slightly modified, supplied the TCR beta libraries through three nested multiplex PCR rounds. Use of TRBV1-TRBV30 forward primers with a C-beta reverse primer characterized the first two PCR rounds, which lasted 10 cycles each. In TCRdb, the multiplex PCR reads were re-called with MiXCR into one record per CDR3 protein. The sample gives about 26,000 distinct CDR3 sequences, 75% to 80% of which show up once; 46% is in the top ten. This clonotype was observed at least ten times. Co-extracted RNA and DNA came from about 19-30 mg of unsorted bulk tissue. V lost 3 bases and J lost 6, with 16 bases in between. The CDR3 extends over 15 amino acids. The germline CDR1 and CDR2 sequences are MDHEN and SYDVKM.

The chain links TRBV28 to TRBJ2-3; a possible D gene is TRBD2 (7 bases). The sequence was collected from a middle-aged man with primary liver carcinoma and hepatitis B virus infection. The specimen was liver tumor tissue from sampling region 3. Noted subset: tumor region T3, left-lateral pole. This chain's CDR3 is CASSFGRGLTDTQYF. CDR3 DNA: TGTGCCAGCAGTTTCGGGCGGGGGCTCACGGATACGCAGTATTTT. Full variable domain (rest looked up from reference TRBV28 and TRBJ2-3): DVKVTQSSRYLVKRTGEKVFLECVQDMDHENMFWYRQDPGLGLRLIYFSYDVKMKEKGDIPEGYSVSREKKERFSLILESASTNQTSMYLCASSFGRGLTDTQYFGPGTRLTVL.